Detailed here is one TCR beta chain. Its antigen is not known. This entry comes from a study of T cells expressing NK-cell markers. For the study at large: Investigators obtained TCR beta repertoires from sorted CD3+CD56+NKG2C+, CD3+CD56+NKG2C- and CD3+CD56-NKG2C+ T cells. Study-level points and caveats: NKG2C+ dominant clonotypes from over 5 donors made up roughly 1.0-7.5% of CD8+ T cells. Among four donors, these clonotypes also ranked first in the CD3+CD56-NKG2C+ fraction.

CDR1 is KGHSH, CDR2 LQKENI, per germline. This CDR3 is built from 15 residues. The TCR beta cDNA came from 5'RACE template switching with UMIs. Using the 5' RACE reads, TCRdb records one entry per CDR3 protein without DNA. In total, the table holds roughly 380,000 distinct CDR3 sequences. The sample comprised blood T cells: a sorted CD56 or NKG2C T cell subset, CD4+ or CD8+ T cells, or bulk PBMC T cells (not recorded which). This sequence originates from a man aged 18 to 69 in good health. V is TRBV18 and J is TRBJ2-4. CDR3 protein: CASSPDGMPMGIQYF. Variable domain in full (rest from reference TRBV18 and TRBJ2-4): NAGVMQNPRHLVRRRGQEARLRCSPMKGHSHVYWYRQLPEEGLKFMVYLQKENIIDESGMPKERFSAEFPKEGPSILRIQQVVRGDSAAYFCASSPDGMPMGIQYFGAGTRLSVL.